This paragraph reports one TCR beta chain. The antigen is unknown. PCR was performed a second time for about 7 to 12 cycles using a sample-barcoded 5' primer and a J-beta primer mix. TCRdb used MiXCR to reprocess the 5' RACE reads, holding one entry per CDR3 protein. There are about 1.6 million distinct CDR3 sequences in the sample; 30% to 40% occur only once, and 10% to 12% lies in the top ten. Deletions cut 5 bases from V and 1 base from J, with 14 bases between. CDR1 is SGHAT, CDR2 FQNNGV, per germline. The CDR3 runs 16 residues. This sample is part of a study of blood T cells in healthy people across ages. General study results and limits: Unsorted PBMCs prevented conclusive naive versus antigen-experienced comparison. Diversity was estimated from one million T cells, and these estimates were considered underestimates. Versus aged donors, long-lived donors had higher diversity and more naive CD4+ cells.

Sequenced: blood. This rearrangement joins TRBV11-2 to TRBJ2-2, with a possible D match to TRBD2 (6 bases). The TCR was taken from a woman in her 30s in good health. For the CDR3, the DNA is TGTGCCAGCAGCCACGGAGGGGTAGGGAACACCGGGGAGCTGTTTTTT. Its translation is CASSHGGVGNTGELFF.